This T cell receptor (beta chain) was observed in a study of blood T cell repertoires in COVID-19. Turning to the study itself: Acute and convalescent COVID-19 specimens originated in the United States, Italy and Spain. PBMCs, B-cell-depleted T cells, or T cells provided the cDNA or gDNA that made up the material.

In the original workflow: By means of reference gene primer amplification, nucleated cell counts were estimated. Some clones are missing from TCRdb's copy, which holds only in-frame ones; the method was immunoSEQ multiplex PCR. The V and J calls and clone size were taken over from that table, and D and trimming were inferred from the DNA. The sample holds about 140,000 clones, 84% seen once. The germline CDR1 and CDR2 sequences are SGDLS and YYNGEE. Trimming cost V 3 bases and J 5 bases; bases outside gene matches: 11. The CDR3 has 15 amino acids. The sequencing sample was made of peripheral blood. This chain links TRBV9 with TRBJ2-7; 7 positions agree with TRBD2. The TCR was taken from a human donor in a cohort sampled during active COVID-19. CDR3 amino acids: CASSAAGTTFDEQYF. The CDR3 nucleotides read TGTGCCAGCAGCGCCGCCGGGACTACCTTTGACGAGCAGTACTTC.